This section outlines one T cell receptor beta chain sequence together with its context. Its antigen is undetermined. These data are taken from a study of T cell repertoires in cytomegalovirus infection. Study at large: Public TCR beta signatures provided an indication of both CMV infection and a matching HLA type. Study-level results: Carriage of CMV together with the relevant HLA was identifiable through cumulative public TCR beta family frequency. The ex vivo response showed dominance by HLA-C-restricted CMV-specific TCR beta clonotypes.

TCRdb recomputed calls from the reads with MiXCR, one row per CDR3 protein. Among approximately 240,000 distinct CDR3 sequences listed, approximately 13% were seen once. This CDR3 has 16 residues. V was pared by 6 bases and J by 5 bases, with 12 bases of the junction left unmatched. Per germline, CDR1 SNHLY and CDR2 FYNNEI. The clonotype was recovered from a human donor in good health (CMV status not recorded). Some clones in this sample may be carry-over from other donors' samples. The gene calls are TRBV2 and TRBJ2-3; 9 nucleotides line up with TRBD1. Sequencing was performed on PBMCs. CDR3 DNA: TGTGCCAGCAGCCAACGCGGGACAGGGCTGTTAGATACGCAGTATTTT. This codes for CASSQRGTGLLDTQYF.